Presented here are 19 T cell receptor beta chains from one specimen sequenced in a study of cytomegalovirus exposure and HLA in healthy donors. Primers included in the PCR were 60 Vbeta and 13 Jbeta primers. The data were produced by immunoSEQ multiplex PCR, yet TCRdb's version contains in-frame clones alone and is incomplete. The data show fewer than 90,000 clones, 75% to 85% seen once. Sequenced input: PBMCs. These TCRs come from a human donor in good health.

The chain has TRBV19 and TRBJ1-5, with D maybe TRBD1 (6 bases). V gave up 3 bases and J gave up 4 bases, with 19 bases separating them. The CDR3 is 17 amino acids. The germline V gene encodes CDR1 LNHDA and CDR2 SQIVND (reference sequence). In DNA, the CDR3 is TGTGCCAGTAGTATCCCGAAGGACAGCGGCGGGAATCAGCCCCAGCATTTT. Its protein product is CASSIPKDSGGNQPQHF.

The genes are TRBV18 and TRBJ2-7; 8 nucleotides agree with TRBD2. This CDR3 is 14 amino acids long. The trim removed 3 bases at V and 5 bases at J, leaving 6 bases unmatched. From germline, CDR1 is KGHSH and CDR2 LQKENI. The CDR3 loop reads CASSPSGLGHEQYF. The DNA of the CDR3 is TGTGCCAGCTCACCCTCGGGACTAGGACACGAGCAGTACTTC.

The gene calls are TRBV11-1 and TRBJ2-1; D perhaps matches TRBD1 (7 bases). The CDR3 loop spans 16 amino acids. In germline, CDR1 is SGHAT, CDR2 FQDESV (reference sequence). V dropped 0 bases and J dropped 8 bases, with 17 bases sitting between them. The CDR3 nucleotides are TGTGCCAGCAGCTTAGCGCGCGCGGGGACAGCTCATGAGCAGTTCTTC. Its translation: CASSLARAGTAHEQFF.

This chain links TRBV6-6 with TRBJ1-3; 10 bases are shared with TRBD1. The germline V gene encodes CDR1 MNHNY and CDR2 SVGAGI (reference sequence). CDR3 length: 16 amino acids. Losses at the gene ends were 6 bases for V and 3 bases for J; bases not matched to a gene: 8. In DNA form, the CDR3 reads TGTGCCAGCAGATCTACCGGGACAGGGGATGGAAACACCATATATTTT. As protein: CASRSTGTGDGNTIYF.

V is TRBV28 and J is TRBJ2-5; no clear D. The CDR3 extends over 13 amino acids. Germline V gene sequence: CDR1 MDHEN, CDR2 SYDVKM. Trimming took 5 bases from V and 1 from J, leaving 8 bases between them. Here the CDR3 DNA reads TGTGCCAGCAGTGACACATTCCAAGAGACCCAGTACTTC. Its protein product is CASSDTFQETQYF.

The V call is TRBV20-1, the J call TRBJ1-1; no clear D. There are 11 residues in the CDR3. Germline V CDR1 and CDR2: DFQATT, SNEGSKA (reference sequence). The V end was cut by 2 bases, the J end by 8 bases, with 9 bases between. The CDR3 DNA is TGCAGTGCTAGACCTACAGAAGAAGCTTTCTTT. It specifies CSARPTEEAFF.

This clone was seen a single time. This sequence joins TRBV28 and TRBJ2-7; maybe TRBD2 (7 bases). Trimming shortened V by 3 bases and J by 7 bases, and 16 bases separated the two germline ends. Germline V CDR1 and CDR2: MDHEN, SYDVKM. The CDR3 sequence is 14 residues long. The CDR3 coding sequence is TGTGCCAGCAGTTTGCGTGGGGGGGCGGAGGAGCAGTACTTC. Protein sequence: CASSLRGGAEEQYF.

The chain employs TRBV7-8 and TRBJ1-5; D unclear. Germline loops: CDR1 SGHVS, CDR2 FQNEAQ. The CDR3 runs 14 residues. Trimming pared 0 bases from V and 7 bases from J, leaving 10 bases between. CDR3 sequence reads: CASSLAAPRQPQHF. CDR3 in DNA: TGTGCCAGCAGCTTAGCCGCGCCTCGCCAGCCCCAGCATTTT.

This sequence joins TRBV27 and TRBJ1-6; D gene uncertain. The CDR3 covers 16 residues. Trimming pared 1 base from V and 6 bases from J, leaving 13 bases between. CDR1 is MNHEY, CDR2 SMNVEV, per germline (reference sequence). CDR3 amino acids: CASSLFSQVLNSPLHF. CDR3 DNA: TGTGCCAGCAGTTTATTTTCGCAGGTCCTTAATTCACCCCTCCACTTT.

The chain carries TRBV6-6 and TRBJ2-3; 7 bases align to TRBD2. Germline V lookup: CDR1 MNHNY, CDR2 SVGAGI (reference sequence). V lost 4 bases and J lost 3; bases outside the gene matches: 7. The CDR3 runs to 15 residues. CDR3 residues: CASSSLGGGTDTQYF. The CDR3 coding sequence is TGTGCCAGCAGTTCCCTGGGCGGGGGTACAGATACGCAGTATTTT.

The gene calls are TRBV11-2 and TRBJ2-3; 9 positions match TRBD2. From germline, CDR1 is SGHAT and CDR2 FQNNGV. This CDR3 has 16 amino acids. The V segment lost 1 base and the J segment 1 base; nucleotides outside the gene matches: 3. The CDR3 DNA follows: TGTGCCAGCAGCTTAGGGCAGCGGGGGGGCACAGATACGCAGTATTTT. This encodes CASSLGQRGGTDTQYF.

The V call is TRBV5-1, the J call TRBJ2-5; a possible D gene is TRBD2 (5 bases). The tail of the sequence fits TRBJ2-7 better, so the J call may be wrong. The germline CDR1 and CDR2 sequences are SGHRS and YFSETQ. This CDR3 contains 16 residues. CDR3 in amino acids: CASSLGGLHNSYEQYF. CDR3 nucleotides: TGCGCCAGCAGCTTGGGTGGACTCCACAACTCCTACGAGCAGTACTTC.

The J gene is TRBJ1-1, the V gene TRBV11-1; the D gene is possibly TRBD1 (6 bases). The length of the CDR3 is 16 residues. Looked up from germline, CDR1 is SGHAT and CDR2 is FQDESV (reference sequence). V shed 6 bases and J shed 4 bases, with 21 bases lying between them. The DNA for the CDR3 is TGTGCCAGCAGGCCTACAGGGTGGCTTGGGGCCACTGAAGCTTTCTTT. It yields the protein CASRPTGWLGATEAFF.

V and J are TRBV5-6 and TRBJ1-4, with a tentative D call TRBD1 (6 bases). This CDR3 spans 16 amino acids. Trimming cost V 2 bases and J 3 bases, with 14 bases left between them. Per germline, CDR1 SGHDT and CDR2 YYEEEE. CDR3 region: CASSFGSGQPNEKLFF. The CDR3 bases are TGTGCCAGCAGCTTCGGATCCGGACAGCCTAATGAAAAACTGTTTTTT.

In this sample, this clone turned up a few times. V usage is TRBV5-4 and J usage is TRBJ2-7, with TRBD1 matching over 12 bases. Germline-derived CDR1 and CDR2 are SGHNT and YYREEE (reference sequence). The V gene end was trimmed by 3 bases and the J gene end by 1 base; junction bases not matched to a gene: 14. This CDR3 has 19 residues. The CDR3 is CASSYVSTPGQGASYEQYF. The CDR3, as DNA: TGTGCCAGCAGCTACGTATCGACGCCGGGACAGGGGGCTTCCTACGAGCAGTACTTC.

The rearrangement joins TRBV7-3 to TRBJ1-2, with TRBD1 as a possible D gene (5 bases). Trimming shortened V by 3 bases and J by 10 bases, and 15 bases separated the two germline ends. The V gene's germline CDR1 is SGHTA and CDR2 FQGTGA. There are 13 residues in the CDR3. CDR3 DNA: TGTGCCAGCAGCTTGGGACCGCGGGGGACCTACACCTTC. Encoded protein: CASSLGPRGTYTF. Using reference TRBV7-3 and TRBJ1-2 for the parts outside the CDR3, the full variable domain is GAGVSQTPSNKVTEKGKYVELRCDPISGHTALYWYRQSLGQGPEFLIYFQGTGAADDSGLPNDRFFAVRPEGSVSTLKIQRTERGDSAVYLCASSLGPRGTYTFGSGTRLTVV.

This clone has more than one count but fewer than ten. The V and J genes are TRBV27 and TRBJ1-6; D is undetermined. V was shortened by 4 bases and J by 10 bases, with 14 bases between the two germline ends. The CDR3 runs to 14 residues. Germline V gene data show CDR1 as MNHEY and CDR2 as SMNVEV (reference sequence). DNA of the CDR3: TGTGCCAGCAGTTACCGAAAAACAGAGTCACCCCTCCACTTT. Amino acid sequence: CASSYRKTESPLHF.

V and J are TRBV5-1 and TRBJ2-1, with 7 nucleotides matching TRBD1. The ends lost 4 bases at V and 8 bases at J; junction bases unmatched: 3. The CDR3 consists of 12 residues. Per the germline V gene, CDR1 is SGHRS and CDR2 is YFSETQ. CDR3 sequence: CASSNQGDEQFF. The CDR3 nucleotides are TGCGCCAGCAGCAACCAGGGGGATGAGCAGTTCTTC.

The V call is TRBV18, the J call TRBJ1-1; 7 nucleotides line up with TRBD1. The germline CDR1 and CDR2 sequences are KGHSH and LQKENI. The junction had 7 bases not matched to a gene; V was cut back by 2 bases and J by 1 base. The CDR3 covers 16 residues. The chain's CDR3 is CASSPRAGGTNTEAFF. The CDR3 DNA reads TGTGCCAGCTCACCAAGGGCAGGGGGGACGAACACTGAAGCTTTCTTT.